Below, 27 T cell receptor beta chains from the same sample are listed, as sequenced in a study of regulatory T cells in long-lasting Graves disease (dated by TCRdb to the early 2020s). The time point label of this sample denotes: persistent/refractory GD, antithyroid drugs over 5 years with positive TRAb. For both TCR sequencing and RNA sequencing, RNA was extracted from PBMCs using TRIzol. Library preparation was by multiplex PCR. Reads for this sample came from an Illumina HiSeq 4000. CDR3 regions were amplified by Arm-PCR with iRepertoire HTBI primers to construct TCR beta libraries. The public reads were quality trimmed at Q25 with fastp and then assembled into clones with MiXCR by TCRdb, keeping productive beta chains. Rows are unified per CDR3 protein, each entry keeping the most common DNA and genes. The sample records 350,000 to 500,000 distinct CDR3 sequences, around 20% of which are singletons. The ten most abundant clones make up roughly an eighth of the sample.

Sequencing was performed on peripheral blood mononuclear cells (PBMCs), taken when the disease was refractory, from a patient treated with antithyroid drugs. The receptors stem from a female donor with Graves disease.

The CDR3 loop is CSARDRASNQPQHF. The CDR3 bases are TGCAGTGCTAGGGACAGGGCTAGCAATCAGCCCCAGCATTTT. The chain uses TRBV20-1 and TRBJ1-5; 8 positions agree with TRBD1. Trimming at V came to 3 bases and at J to 0 bases, leaving 1 base not matched to a gene. The germline gives CDR1 DFQATT, CDR2 SNEGSKA (reference sequence). The CDR3 is 14 amino acids.

The rearrangement links TRBV2 to TRBJ2-1; no clear D gene. The CDR3 loop spans 15 amino acids. Germline loops: CDR1 SNHLY, CDR2 FYNNEI. Trimming removed 1 base at V and 7 bases at J, with 14 bases between. Written as DNA, the CDR3 is TGTGCCAGCAGTGAAGGGTCGGCAGTTTCTAATGAGCAGTTCTTC. Protein sequence: CASSEGSAVSNEQFF.

This clonotype was detected many times. This rearrangement joins TRBV12-5 to TRBJ2-5; TRBD1 might be the D (8 bases). Germline CDR1 and CDR2: LGHNT and FRNRAP. Trimming removed 5 bases from V and 6 bases from J, with 19 bases in between. The CDR3 totals 15 residues. The CDR3 is CASGADREGTQTQYF. As DNA, the CDR3 is TGTGCTAGTGGTGCGGACAGGGAGGGCACGCAGACCCAGTACTTC.

CDR3 sequence: CSARVISGGPLDTQYF. CDR3 nucleotides: TGCAGTGCTAGAGTTATATCGGGAGGGCCGTTGGATACGCAGTATTTT. The chain joins TRBV20-1 to TRBJ2-3; 8 nucleotides line up with TRBD2. V was pared by 1 base and J by 6 bases, with 12 bases of the junction left unmatched. Per germline, CDR1 DFQATT and CDR2 SNEGSKA (reference sequence). The CDR3 spans 16 residues.

This clonotype was counted many times. This chain connects TRBV29-1 to TRBJ2-5, with TRBD2 matching over 8 bases. Germline V lookup: CDR1 SQVTM, CDR2 ANQGSEA. The CDR3 is 16 amino acids. V lost 6 bases, J lost 3 bases, and 15 bases stayed unmatched. CDR3 region: CSVGGASGREEETQYF. The CDR3 region has the DNA TGCAGCGTGGGGGGGGCGAGCGGGAGAGAGGAAGAGACCCAGTACTTC.

Concerning this clonotype itself: This may be a read error, as it is one base from a much larger clone. The chain is built from TRBV28 and TRBJ2-2; TRBD1 matches 7 bases. Germline V CDR1 and CDR2: MDHEN, SYDVKM. CDR3 length: 16 residues. This chain's CDR3 is CASTAYGQVNTGELSF. The CDR3 DNA is TGTGCCAGCACCGCCTACGGACAGGTGAACACCGGGGAGCTGTCTTTT.

This clonotype turned up a few times. The CDR3: CASELSGRNYNEQFF. The CDR3 DNA reads TGTGCCAGTGAACTCAGCGGGAGAAATTACAATGAGCAGTTCTTC. V gene TRBV19 combines with J gene TRBJ2-1; 8 bases agree with TRBD2. V lost 8 bases to trimming and J lost 4 bases; unmatched junction nucleotides: 10. Per the germline V gene, CDR1 is LNHDA and CDR2 is SQIVND (reference sequence). This CDR3 has 15 residues. The entire variable domain, with the rest obtained from reference TRBV19 and TRBJ2-1, is as follows: DGGITQSPKYLFRKEGQNVTLSCEQNLNHDAMYWYRQDPGQGLRLIYYSQIVNDFQKGDIAEGYSVSREKKESFPLTVTSAQKNPTAFYLCASELSGRNYNEQFFGPGTRLTVL.

The rearrangement uses TRBV7-9 and TRBJ2-6; D is uncertain. Germline V gene sequence: CDR1 SEHNR, CDR2 FQNEAQ (reference sequence). CDR3 length: 10 residues. Trimming left V 11 bases short and J 8 bases short, with 7 bases between. CDR3: CAPATNVLTF. CDR3 bases: TGTGCCCCCGCGACCAACGTCCTGACTTTC.

This clonotype was recorded many times. CDR3 sequence reads: CASSIRRGRVEKLFF. The DNA of the CDR3 is TGTGCCAGCAGTATCCGAAGGGGAAGAGTGGAAAAACTGTTTTTT. The V gene is TRBV28, the J gene TRBJ1-4; possibly TRBD1 for D (5 bases). The V and J ends lost 5 bases and 8 bases respectively, with 18 bases between them. The germline CDR1 and CDR2 sequences are MDHEN and SYDVKM. The length of the CDR3 is 15 residues.

On this clonotype itself: This could be a read error, since a much larger clone is one nucleotide away. V gene TRBV28 combines with J gene TRBJ2-5; 11 bases are a match to TRBD2. The end of the DNA is better explained by TRBJ2-1, so the J call may be wrong. Looked up from germline, CDR1 is MDHEN and CDR2 is SYDVKM. The CDR3 has 16 residues. CDR3 amino acids: CASSESTRTSGNEQFF. The DNA of the CDR3 is TGTGCCAGCTCCGAAAGTACCCGGACTAGCGGGAATGAGCAGTTCTTC.

V and J are TRBV20-1 and TRBJ1-1; no firm D call. The germline gives CDR1 DFQATT, CDR2 SNEGSKA (reference sequence). This CDR3 has 14 amino acids. V lost 3 bases and J 1 base, leaving 12 bases between the germline ends. The CDR3 sequence: CSASPTMRNTEAFF. Here the CDR3 DNA reads TGCAGTGCTAGTCCCACGATGAGGAACACTGAAGCTTTCTTT.

This clonotype appeared many times. V gene TRBV28 combines with J gene TRBJ2-2, with D perhaps matching TRBD1 (5 bases). V lost 4 bases to trimming and J lost 5 bases, with 17 bases between them. This CDR3 spans 16 amino acids. Germline assignment: CDR1 MDHEN and CDR2 SYDVKM. The CDR3 loop is CASSSSIQGWTGELFF. CDR3 in DNA: TGTGCCAGCAGTTCCTCTATCCAGGGTTGGACCGGGGAGCTGTTTTTT.

This clonotype was picked up many times. J is TRBJ1-5 and V is TRBV6-1, with D hard to call. CDR1 and CDR2 from the germline V gene are MNHNS and SASEGT. The CDR3 consists of 14 residues. V was clipped by 2 bases and J by 5 bases, with 10 bases between them. For the CDR3, the DNA is TGTGCCAGCAGTGAATATAAGACATATCAGCCCCAGCATTTT. Protein sequence: CASSEYKTYQPQHF.

CDR3 in DNA: TGTGCCAGCAGCTTAGCCCAGTCGCAGGGGACCTACGAGCAGTACTTC. It specifies CASSLAQSQGTYEQYF. This rearrangement joins TRBV11-3 to TRBJ2-7, with D perhaps matching TRBD1 (6 bases). With 1 base removed from V and 2 bases from J, the gap between germline ends came to 15 bases. The CDR3 totals 16 residues. The V gene's germline CDR1 is SGHNT and CDR2 YENEEA.

The CDR3 loop reads CASSLPEAGNTIYF. CDR3 in DNA: TGTGCCAGCAGCTTGCCAGAGGCTGGAAACACCATATATTTT. This chain joins TRBV5-4 and TRBJ1-3, with D unresolved. Germline assignment: CDR1 SGHNT and CDR2 YYREEE (reference sequence). The CDR3 loop spans 14 amino acids. Trimming took 1 base from V and 2 from J, leaving 7 bases between them.

The sample holds many counts of this clonotype. The chain couples TRBV20-1 to TRBJ1-1; D gene unclear. The CDR3 is 12 amino acids. The germline V and J ends were trimmed by 2 bases and 0 bases, with 4 bases remaining between them. Germline V gene data show CDR1 as DFQATT and CDR2 as SNEGSKA (reference sequence). This chain's CDR3 is CSARPMNTEAFF. The CDR3 DNA is TGCAGTGCTAGACCGATGAACACTGAAGCTTTCTTT.

Points on this clonotype: Just one base apart from a much larger clone, this may be a read error. The chain recombines TRBV20-1 with TRBJ2-5; no reliable D call. The V end was cut by 3 bases, the J end by 4 bases, with 9 bases between. The CDR3 covers 12 residues. Germline-derived CDR1 and CDR2 are DFQATT and SNEGSKA (reference sequence). The CDR3 nucleotides are TGCAGTGCTAGTCGTCCCAGAGAGACCCAGTACTTC. Amino acid sequence: CSASRPRETQYF.

The chain links TRBV29-1 to TRBJ2-3; D uncertain. The CDR3 contains 16 residues. The germline gives CDR1 SQVTM, CDR2 ANQGSEA. The V and J ends lost 0 bases and 2 bases respectively, with 15 bases between them. DNA for the CDR3: TGCAGCGTTGAAGATCCCATCGGTCGAATCACAGATACGCAGTATTTT. Its translation is CSVEDPIGRITDTQYF.

This clonotype was detected ten times or more. The chain joins TRBV11-2 to TRBJ2-7, with 8 bases aligning to TRBD2. Germline V gene sequence: CDR1 SGHAT, CDR2 FQNNGV. V gave up 5 bases and J gave up 2 bases; unmatched junction bases: 5. The CDR3 has 14 amino acids. CDR3 DNA sequence: TGTGCCAGCAGCCGAGAGGGACTAGCCTACGAGCAGTACTTC. Translated: CASSREGLAYEQYF.

This clonotype was counted many times. The chain recombines TRBV6-1 with TRBJ1-1; D gene ambiguous. Trimming shortened V by 5 bases and J by 0 bases, and 19 bases separated the two germline ends. In germline, CDR1 is MNHNS, CDR2 SASEGT. This CDR3 is 17 amino acids long. In DNA, the CDR3 is TGTGCCAGCAGTCGCGCCTCTGCAGGTGCTATGAACACTGAAGCTTTCTTT. This translates into CASSRASAGAMNTEAFF.

The chain joins TRBV19 to TRBJ1-5; 9 bases are a match to TRBD1. Looked up from germline, CDR1 is LNHDA and CDR2 is SQIVND (reference sequence). The V gene end was trimmed by 5 bases and the J gene end by 7 bases; junction bases not matched to a gene: 12. This CDR3 region has 16 residues. CDR3 DNA: TGTGCCAGTAGTCCGATAAACAGGGGGCAGGCCCAGCCCCAGCATTTT. Protein sequence: CASSPINRGQAQPQHF. Supplemented by reference TRBV19 and TRBJ1-5, the full variable domain reads DGGITQSPKYLFRKEGQNVTLSCEQNLNHDAMYWYRQDPGQGLRLIYYSQIVNDFQKGDIAEGYSVSREKKESFPLTVTSAQKNPTAFYLCASSPINRGQAQPQHFGDGTRLSIL.

This clonotype was counted ten times or more. The V call is TRBV24-1, the J call TRBJ2-2; D uncertain. Germline V gene data show CDR1 as KGHDR and CDR2 as SFDVKD. V was trimmed by 9 bases and J by 7 bases, leaving 14 bases between them. The CDR3 has 13 residues. The CDR3: CATGDLSNGELFF. The CDR3 coding sequence is TGTGCCACCGGAGACTTGTCAAACGGGGAGCTGTTTTTT.

V and J are TRBV6-9 and TRBJ2-7, with 11 nucleotides matching TRBD2. CDR3 length equals 16 residues. V shed 3 bases, J shed 2 bases, and the junction held 6 bases outside the gene matches. CDR1 and CDR2 from the germline V gene are MNHGY and SVAAGI. DNA of the CDR3: TGTGCCAGCAGTTACTCTCTAGCGGGAGGCGCCTACGAGCAGTACTTC. Amino acids: CASSYSLAGGAYEQYF.

This clonotype was seen ten or more times. The chain carries TRBV10-3 and TRBJ2-4; the D call may be TRBD1 or TRBD2 (5 bases each). Germline-derived CDR1 and CDR2 are ENHRY and SYGVKD. This CDR3 is 15 amino acids long. V lost 0 bases and J 6 bases, leaving 12 bases between the germline ends. The CDR3 is CAISESRGTGNIQYF. The CDR3 nucleotides read TGTGCCATCAGTGAGTCTCGGGGAACAGGAAACATTCAGTACTTC.

The CDR3 protein is CASSLALATRGTDTQYF. Written as DNA, the CDR3 is TGTGCCAGCAGCTTAGCGCTAGCGACCCGGGGCACAGATACGCAGTATTTT. This chain uses TRBV7-9 with TRBJ2-3; D perhaps matches TRBD2 (6 bases). V lost 0 bases and J lost 1, with 14 bases in between. Per germline, CDR1 SEHNR and CDR2 FQNEAQ (reference sequence). The CDR3 covers 17 residues.

This chain connects TRBV27 to TRBJ2-3; no definite D call. Trimming left V 3 bases short and J 2 bases short, with 12 bases between. CDR1 and CDR2 from the germline V gene are MNHEY and SMNVEV (reference sequence). The CDR3 has 15 amino acids. CDR3 DNA sequence: TGTGCCAGCAGTTTGGTGAGGCGGACCACAGATACGCAGTATTTT. This translates into CASSLVRRTTDTQYF.

This clonotype was picked up a small number of times. This rearrangement joins TRBV16 to TRBJ1-5; no clear D. Germline V gene data show CDR1 as KGHSY and CDR2 as FQNENV. Trimming removed 1 base at V and 0 bases at J, with 10 bases between. The CDR3 contains 16 residues. CDR3 residues: CASSQYREDSNQPQHF. The CDR3 coding sequence is TGTGCCAGCAGCCAATATCGGGAAGATAGCAATCAGCCCCAGCATTTT. The whole variable domain, remainder taken from reference TRBV16 and TRBJ1-5, is GEEVAQTPKHLVRGEGQKAKLYCAPIKGHSYVFWYQQVLKNEFKFLISFQNENVFDETGMPKERFSAKCLPNSPCSLEIQATKLEDSAVYFCASSQYREDSNQPQHFGDGTRLSIL.